The clone carrying this T cell receptor beta chain was counted ten times or more. This CDR3 contains 19 residues. CDR1 and CDR2 (germline): SGHVS, FQNEAQ. V shed 1 base, J shed 3 bases, and the junction held 14 bases outside the gene matches. The source of the sample is a study of T cells in Graves' hyperthyroidism and ophthalmopathy. The TCR beta CDR3 regions underwent amplification using RNA transcripts as the source. HTBI primers were the set used in a first-round RT-PCR of the TCR CDR3. TCRdb re-derived calls from the multiplex PCR reads in MiXCR, one entry per CDR3 protein. The data hold about 640,000 distinct CDR3 sequences, with roughly 20% observed a single time.

The material sequenced was blood. This chain links TRBV7-8 with TRBJ2-3; 9 bases match TRBD2. This TCR came from a man aged 30 to 39 with Graves' ophthalmopathy. In DNA form, the CDR3 reads TGTGCCAGCAGCTTAGTGGGCCTCGGGGCGGGAGGGACTACAGATACGCAGTATTTT. This encodes CASSLVGLGAGGTTDTQYF.